Presented here are 3 T cell receptor beta chains from one specimen sequenced in a study of immune cell composition in non-small cell lung cancer. Clones were read by immunoSEQ multiplex PCR, and TCRdb kept only the in-frame ones, dropping some. The data contain some 3,000 clones, around 79% of them seen just once; the ten biggest clones take up less than 30%. The normal lung sample lay at least 3 cm, and maximally far, from the tumour. The sample consisted of non-adjacent lung tissue. These TCRs come from a human donor with non-small cell lung cancer.

This chain uses TRBV9 with TRBJ2-1; D is ambiguous. Germline V lookup: CDR1 SGDLS, CDR2 YYNGEE. The CDR3 covers 13 residues. Trimming took off 4 bases at V and 6 bases at J, with 11 bases between the two ends. The chain's CDR3 is CASSPPSPNEQFF. The CDR3 nucleotides are TGTGCCAGCAGCCCTCCGTCCCCCAATGAGCAGTTCTTC.

The rearrangement joins TRBV6-6 to TRBJ2-7; 10 nucleotides line up with TRBD1. Germline assignment: CDR1 MNHNY and CDR2 SVGAGI (reference sequence). V shed 6 bases, J shed 7 bases, and the junction held 12 bases outside the gene matches. The length of the CDR3 is 15 residues. This CDR3 reads CASRHLGTGEGEQYF. DNA of the CDR3: TGTGCCAGCAGACACCTTGGGACAGGGGAGGGGGAGCAGTACTTC.

This clone was counted only a few times. This chain joins TRBV30 and TRBJ2-7; 13 nucleotides align to TRBD2. Trimming cost V 8 bases and J 3 bases; bases outside gene matches: 4. Germline CDR1 reads GTSNPN; CDR2 reads SVGIG (reference sequence). The CDR3 sequence is 13 residues long. DNA of the CDR3: TGTGCCGGACGGACTAGCGGGGGCTACGAGCAGTACTTC. It yields the protein CAGRTSGGYEQYF.